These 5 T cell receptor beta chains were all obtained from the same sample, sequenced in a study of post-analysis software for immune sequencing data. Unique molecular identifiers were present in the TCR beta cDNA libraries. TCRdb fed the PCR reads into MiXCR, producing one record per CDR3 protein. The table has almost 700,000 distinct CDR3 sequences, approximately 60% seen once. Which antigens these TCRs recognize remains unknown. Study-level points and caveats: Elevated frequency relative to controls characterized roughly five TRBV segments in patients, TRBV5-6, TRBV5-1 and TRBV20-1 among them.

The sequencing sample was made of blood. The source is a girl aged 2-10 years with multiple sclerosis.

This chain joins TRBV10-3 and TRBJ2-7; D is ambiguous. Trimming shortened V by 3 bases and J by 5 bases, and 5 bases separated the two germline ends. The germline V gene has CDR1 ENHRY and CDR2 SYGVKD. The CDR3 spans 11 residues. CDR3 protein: CAISDAHEQYF. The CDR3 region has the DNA TGTGCCATCAGTGACGCCCACGAGCAGTACTTC.

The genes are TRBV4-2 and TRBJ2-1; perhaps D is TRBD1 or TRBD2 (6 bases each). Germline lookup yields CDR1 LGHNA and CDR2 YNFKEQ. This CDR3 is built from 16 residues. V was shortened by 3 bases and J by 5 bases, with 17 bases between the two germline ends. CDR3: CASSQGVGGGDNEQFF. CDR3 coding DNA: TGTGCCAGCAGCCAGGGCGTGGGGGGCGGGGACAATGAGCAGTTCTTC.

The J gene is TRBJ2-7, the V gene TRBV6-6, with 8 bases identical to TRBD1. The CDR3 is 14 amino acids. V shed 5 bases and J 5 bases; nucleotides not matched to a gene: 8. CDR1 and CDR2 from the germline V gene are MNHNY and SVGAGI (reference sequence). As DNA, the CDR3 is TGTGCCAGCAGTGGAAGACAGGGGCCAGACGAGCAGTACTTC. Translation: CASSGRQGPDEQYF.

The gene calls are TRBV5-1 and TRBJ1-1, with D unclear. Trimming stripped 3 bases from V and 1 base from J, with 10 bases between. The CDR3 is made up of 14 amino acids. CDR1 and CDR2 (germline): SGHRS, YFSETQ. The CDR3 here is CASSSVFSNTEAFF. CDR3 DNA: TGCGCCAGCAGCTCCGTTTTTTCGAACACTGAAGCTTTCTTT.

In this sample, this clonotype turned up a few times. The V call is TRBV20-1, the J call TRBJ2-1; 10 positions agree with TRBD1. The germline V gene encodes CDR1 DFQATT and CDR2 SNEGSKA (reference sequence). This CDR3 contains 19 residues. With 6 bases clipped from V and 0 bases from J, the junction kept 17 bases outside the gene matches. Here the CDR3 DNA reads TGCAGTGCCAGGATTTTCGACAGGGGGCGTAGGGACTCCTACAATGAGCAGTTCTTC. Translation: CSARIFDRGRRDSYNEQFF.